These T cell receptor beta chains were read from a single sample in a study of blood T cell repertoires in COVID-19. This table comes from immunoSEQ multiplex PCR, and its TCRdb copy is limited to in-frame clones, with some not included. The table records some 160,000 clones, around 81% of them present only once. The specimen was peripheral blood. These receptors all come from a woman older than 75 with COVID-19, enrolled during active disease. Each CDR3 is given with its conserved first and last residue. A D gene is named only where the DNA matches it firmly. A row's size may be missing; if present it is once, few, many or a size class.

v_gene	j_gene	d_gene	abundance	CDR3aa	CDR3nt
TRBV3-1/TRBV3-2	TRBJ1-2	TRBD1	-	CASSPSTGANYGYTF	TGTGCCAGCAGCCCGTCGACAGGGGCTAACTATGGCTACACCTTC
TRBV6-1	TRBJ2-5	-	-	CASSENPGRQETQYF	TGTGCCAGCAGTGAAAACCCCGGGAGACAAGAGACCCAGTACTTC
TRBV4-2	TRBJ2-7	TRBD2	few	CASSRTSGSVEYEQYF	TGTGCCAGCAGCCGTACTAGCGGGAGTGTCGAATACGAGCAGTACTTC
TRBV2	TRBJ1-4	TRBD1	-	CAGQRDSYEKLFF	TGTGCCGGCCAAAGGGACAGTTATGAAAAACTGTTTTTT
TRBV3-1/TRBV3-2	TRBJ1-4	-	-	CASSHDTHELFF	TGTGCCAGCAGCCATGACACCCATGAACTGTTTTTT
TRBV9	TRBJ1-4	-	-	CASSVDFGRTEKLFF	TGTGCCAGCAGCGTAGATTTCGGGAGGACTGAAAAACTGTTTTTT
TRBV9	TRBJ2-7	-	once	CASSVEDLSYEQYF	TGTGCCAGCAGCGTAGAGGACTTGTCCTACGAGCAGTACTTC
TRBV2	TRBJ2-1	TRBD2	once	CASNSGGFNEQFF	TGTGCCAGCAACTCGGGAGGATTCAATGAGCAGTTCTTC
TRBV18	TRBJ1-1	TRBD1	-	CASSPTTGDTEAFF	TGTGCCAGCTCCCCCACTACAGGGGACACTGAAGCTTTCTTT
TRBV19	TRBJ1-2	-	-	CASSISGYGYTF	TGTGCCAGTAGTATTTCAGGCTATGGCTACACCTTC
TRBV12-3/TRBV12-4	TRBJ1-2	-	-	CASRSVGHYGYTF	TGTGCCAGCAGGTCCGTTGGGCACTATGGCTACACCTTC
TRBV5-1	TRBJ1-1	-	few	CASSPPGGSGTEAFF	TGCGCCAGCAGCCCCCCTGGGGGCAGCGGCACTGAAGCTTTCTTT
TRBV28	TRBJ1-5	TRBD1	-	CASSWSSGTGGNQPQHF	TGTGCCAGCAGTTGGTCCTCCGGGACAGGGGGCAATCAGCCCCAGCATTTT
TRBV7-3	TRBJ1-2	TRBD1	-	CASSLRPDREYGYTF	TGTGCCAGCAGCTTAAGGCCCGACAGGGAGTATGGCTACACCTTC
TRBV6-5	TRBJ1-1	TRBD1	-	CASSVTGWGTEAFF	TGTGCCAGCAGCGTGACAGGGTGGGGAACTGAAGCTTTCTTT